The source of this T cell receptor (beta chain) is a study of blood T cell repertoires in COVID-19. Study at large: There were acute and convalescent COVID-19 samples, and they came from the United States, Italy and Spain.

CDR3 size: 14 residues. Trimming took 6 bases from V and 7 from J; bases not matched to a gene: 6. The germline V gene has CDR1 MNHEY and CDR2 SVGAGI. Libraries were prepared by immunoSEQ multiplex PCR; TCRdb keeps only in-frame clonotypes and omits some of them. The sample has 200,000 to 300,000 clones, 75% to 85% seen once. This sequence originates from a human donor in a cohort sampled during active COVID-19. The sample was peripheral blood. The chain combines TRBV6-5 with TRBJ2-1; 10 nucleotides match TRBD2. CDR3 sequence reads: CASSAGLAMNEQFF. The CDR3 DNA sequence: TGTGCCAGCAGCGCGGGACTAGCGATGAATGAGCAGTTCTTC.